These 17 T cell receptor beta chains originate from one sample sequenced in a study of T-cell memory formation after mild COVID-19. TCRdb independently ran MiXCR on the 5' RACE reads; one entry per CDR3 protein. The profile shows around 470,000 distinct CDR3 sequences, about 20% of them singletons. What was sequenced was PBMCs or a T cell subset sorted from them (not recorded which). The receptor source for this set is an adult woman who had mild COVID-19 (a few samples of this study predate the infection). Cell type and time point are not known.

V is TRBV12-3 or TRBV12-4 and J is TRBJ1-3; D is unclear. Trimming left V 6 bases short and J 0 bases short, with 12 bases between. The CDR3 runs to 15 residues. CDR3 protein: CASSPAKISGNTIYF. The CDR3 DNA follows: TGTGCCAGCAGCCCCGCCAAGATCTCTGGAAACACCATATATTTT.

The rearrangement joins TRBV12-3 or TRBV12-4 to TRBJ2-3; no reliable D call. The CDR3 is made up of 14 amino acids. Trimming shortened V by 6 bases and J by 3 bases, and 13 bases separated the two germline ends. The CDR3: CASRTSEPTDTQYF. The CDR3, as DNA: TGTGCCAGCAGGACGTCGGAGCCAACAGATACGCAGTATTTT.

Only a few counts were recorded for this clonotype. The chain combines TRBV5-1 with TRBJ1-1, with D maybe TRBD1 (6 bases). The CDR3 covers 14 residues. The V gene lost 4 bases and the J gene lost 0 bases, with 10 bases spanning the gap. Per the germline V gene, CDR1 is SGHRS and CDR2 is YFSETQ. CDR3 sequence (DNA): TGCGCCAGCAGCATGGGGGCAATGAACACTGAAGCTTTCTTT. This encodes CASSMGAMNTEAFF.

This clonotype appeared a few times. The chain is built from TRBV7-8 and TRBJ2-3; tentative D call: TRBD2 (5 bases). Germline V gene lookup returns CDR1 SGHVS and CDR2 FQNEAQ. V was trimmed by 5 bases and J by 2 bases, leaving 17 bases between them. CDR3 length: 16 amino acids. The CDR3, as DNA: TGTGCCAGCAGCCTCCTTTCGCGGGCCTTCACAGATACGCAGTATTTT. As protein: CASSLLSRAFTDTQYF.

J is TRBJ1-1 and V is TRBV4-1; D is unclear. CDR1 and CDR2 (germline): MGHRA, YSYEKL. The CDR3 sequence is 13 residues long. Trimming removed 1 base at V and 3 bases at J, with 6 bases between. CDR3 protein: CASSQGVYTEAFF. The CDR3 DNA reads TGCGCCAGCAGCCAAGGCGTATACACTGAAGCTTTCTTT.

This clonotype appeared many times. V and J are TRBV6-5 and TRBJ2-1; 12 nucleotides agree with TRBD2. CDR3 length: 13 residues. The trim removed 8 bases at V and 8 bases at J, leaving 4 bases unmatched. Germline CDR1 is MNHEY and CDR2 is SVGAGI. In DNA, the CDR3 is TGTGCCAGCTCGACTAGCGGGAGATATGAGCAGTTCTTC. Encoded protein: CASSTSGRYEQFF.

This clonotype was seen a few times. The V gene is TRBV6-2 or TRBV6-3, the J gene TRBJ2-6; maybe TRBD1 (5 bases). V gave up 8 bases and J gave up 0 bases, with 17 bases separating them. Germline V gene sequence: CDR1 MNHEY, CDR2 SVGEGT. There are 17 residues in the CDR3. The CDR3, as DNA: TGTGCCAGCTGTAAGGCAGGGTCTTCCTCTGGGGCCAACGTCCTGACTTTC. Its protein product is CASCKAGSSSGANVLTF.

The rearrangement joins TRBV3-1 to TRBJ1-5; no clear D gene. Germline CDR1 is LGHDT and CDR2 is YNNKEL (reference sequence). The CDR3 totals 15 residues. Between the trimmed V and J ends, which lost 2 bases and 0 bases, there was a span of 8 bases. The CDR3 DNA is TGTGCCAGCAGCCAAAGACTCAATAGCAATCAGCCCCAGCATTTT. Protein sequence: CASSQRLNSNQPQHF.

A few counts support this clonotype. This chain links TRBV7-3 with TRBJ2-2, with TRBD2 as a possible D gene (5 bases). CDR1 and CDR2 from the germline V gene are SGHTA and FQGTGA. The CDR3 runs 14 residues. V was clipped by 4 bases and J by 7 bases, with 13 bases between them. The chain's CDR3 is CASSSKVGGGELFF. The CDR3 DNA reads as TGTGCCAGCAGCTCCAAGGTCGGAGGCGGGGAGCTGTTTTTT.

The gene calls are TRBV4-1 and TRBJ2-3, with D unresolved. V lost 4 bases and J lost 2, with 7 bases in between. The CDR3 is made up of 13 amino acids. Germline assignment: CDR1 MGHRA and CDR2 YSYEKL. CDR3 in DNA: TGCGCCAGCAGCCTCGAGACCACAGATACGCAGTATTTT. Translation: CASSLETTDTQYF.

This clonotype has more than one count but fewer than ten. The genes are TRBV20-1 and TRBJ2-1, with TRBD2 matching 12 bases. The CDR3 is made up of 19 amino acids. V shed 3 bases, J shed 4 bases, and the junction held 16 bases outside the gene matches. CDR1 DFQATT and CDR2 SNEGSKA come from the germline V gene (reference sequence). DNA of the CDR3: TGCAGTGCTAGGACCCTTAACCCTAGCGGGGGGGCCGTTTACAATGAGCAGTTCTTC. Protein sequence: CSARTLNPSGGAVYNEQFF.

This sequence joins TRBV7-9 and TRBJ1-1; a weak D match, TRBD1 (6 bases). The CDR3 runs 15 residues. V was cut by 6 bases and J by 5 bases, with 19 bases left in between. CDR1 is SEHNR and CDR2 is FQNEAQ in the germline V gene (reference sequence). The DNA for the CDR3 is TGTGCCAGCAGGGGTCTTGGGACATGCGGAACTGAAGCTTTCTTT. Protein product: CASRGLGTCGTEAFF.

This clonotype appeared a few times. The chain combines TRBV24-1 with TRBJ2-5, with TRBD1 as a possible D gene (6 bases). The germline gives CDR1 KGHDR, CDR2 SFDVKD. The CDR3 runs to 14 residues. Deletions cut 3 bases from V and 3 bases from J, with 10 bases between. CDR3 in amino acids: CATSDTRGEETQYF. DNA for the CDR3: TGTGCCACCAGTGATACCAGGGGAGAAGAGACCCAGTACTTC.

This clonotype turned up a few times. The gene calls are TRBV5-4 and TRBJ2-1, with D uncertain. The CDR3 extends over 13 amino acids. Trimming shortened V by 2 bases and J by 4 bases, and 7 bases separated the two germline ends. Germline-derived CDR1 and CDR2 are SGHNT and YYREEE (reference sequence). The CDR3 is CASSFTGYNEQFF. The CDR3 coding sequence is TGTGCCAGCAGCTTCACTGGTTACAATGAGCAGTTCTTC.

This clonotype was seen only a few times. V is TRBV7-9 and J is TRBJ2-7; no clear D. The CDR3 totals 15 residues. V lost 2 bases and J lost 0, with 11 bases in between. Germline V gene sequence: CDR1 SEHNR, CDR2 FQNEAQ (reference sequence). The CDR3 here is CASSLFVAGSYEQYF. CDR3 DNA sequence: TGTGCCAGCAGCTTATTTGTAGCAGGCTCCTACGAGCAGTACTTC.

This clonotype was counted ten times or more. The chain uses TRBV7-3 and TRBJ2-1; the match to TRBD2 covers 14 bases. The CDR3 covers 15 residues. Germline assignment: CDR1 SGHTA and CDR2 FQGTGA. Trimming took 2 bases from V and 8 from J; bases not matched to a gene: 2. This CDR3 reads CASSLGTSGGDEQFF. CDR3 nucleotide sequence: TGTGCCAGCAGCTTAGGGACTAGCGGGGGTGATGAGCAGTTCTTC.

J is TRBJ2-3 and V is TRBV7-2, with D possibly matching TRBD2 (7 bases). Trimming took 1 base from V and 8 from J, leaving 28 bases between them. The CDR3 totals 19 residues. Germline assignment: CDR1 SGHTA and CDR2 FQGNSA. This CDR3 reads CASSLGFVHGGLLVGTQYF. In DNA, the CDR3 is TGTGCCAGCAGCTTAGGATTCGTGCACGGGGGGCTCTTAGTCGGTACGCAGTATTTT.